These 8 T cell receptor beta chains were sequenced from one sample in a study of CD8+CD57+ T cells in acquired aplastic anemia. Researchers used genomic DNA as the template to profile TCR beta VDJ and CDR3. TCRdb itself ran the reads through MiXCR, one entry per CDR3 protein. The table has about 64,000 distinct CDR3 sequences, less than 65% seen once; the top ten hold over 2%. Sequenced sample: sorted CD4+, CD8+, or CD8+CD57+ T cells (not recorded which) from PBMCs. These receptors originate from a human donor in good health, serving as a control.

This sequence joins TRBV5-1 and TRBJ2-3; D ambiguous. Trimming shortened V by 2 bases and J by 5 bases, and 9 bases separated the two germline ends. CDR1 and CDR2 (germline): SGHRS, YFSETQ. CDR3 length: 13 residues. CDR3 nucleotides: TGCGCCAGCAGCTTTGCCCGAGAAGATACGCAGTATTTT. Its translation: CASSFAREDTQYF.

This clonotype was seen ten or more times. V gene TRBV20-1 combines with J gene TRBJ1-1; D is undetermined. V lost 6 bases, J lost 5 bases, and 13 bases lay in between. Germline V gene lookup returns CDR1 DFQATT and CDR2 SNEGSKA (reference sequence). The CDR3 runs to 12 residues. The CDR3 DNA is TGCAGTGCATCGACCCAAGGGACTGAAGCTTTCTTT. It encodes CSASTQGTEAFF.

This clonotype was counted between two and nine times. The gene calls are TRBV15 and TRBJ2-7, with 9 nucleotides matching TRBD1. Germline CDR1 and CDR2: LNHNV and YYDKDF (reference sequence). The CDR3 consists of 15 residues. J was trimmed by 1 base and V by 4 bases; bases with no gene match: 5. This CDR3 is CATSNGQGISYEQYF. The CDR3, as DNA: TGTGCCACCAGCAACGGACAGGGGATATCCTACGAGCAGTACTTC.

This clonotype was seen ten or more times. V and J are TRBV5-1 and TRBJ2-7, with D possibly matching TRBD1 (6 bases). In germline, CDR1 is SGHRS, CDR2 YFSETQ. This CDR3 has 15 residues. Deletions cut 3 bases from V and 2 bases from J, with 15 bases between. The chain's CDR3 is CASSSNDRITYEQYF. In DNA, the CDR3 is TGCGCCAGCAGCTCCAACGACAGGATAACCTACGAGCAGTACTTC.

This clonotype occurred many times. V is TRBV20-1 and J is TRBJ2-3, with no clear D. Germline V gene data show CDR1 as DFQATT and CDR2 as SNEGSKA (reference sequence). This CDR3 comprises 12 residues. V shed 4 bases and J shed 6 bases, with 11 bases lying between them. CDR3 residues: CSATFALDTQYF. CDR3 nucleotides: TGCAGTGCTACCTTCGCTTTGGATACGCAGTATTTT.

This clonotype was seen many times. The chain uses TRBV7-9 and TRBJ2-2; 10 nucleotides line up with TRBD2. Per the germline V gene, CDR1 is SEHNR and CDR2 is FQNEAQ (reference sequence). The V segment lost 6 bases and the J segment 1 base; nucleotides outside the gene matches: 2. This CDR3 has 15 amino acids. CDR3: CASRVAGGNTGELFF. The CDR3 nucleotides read TGTGCCAGCAGAGTAGCGGGAGGGAACACCGGGGAGCTGTTTTTT.

The chain employs TRBV29-1 and TRBJ2-1, with D unresolved. From germline, CDR1 is SQVTM and CDR2 ANQGSEA. Trimming stripped 3 bases from V and 7 bases from J, with 4 bases between. CDR3 length: 10 residues. The CDR3 DNA reads TGCAGCGTTGACCATAATGAGCAGTTCTTC. It codes for CSVDHNEQFF.

This clonotype was seen at least ten times. The genes are TRBV20-1 and TRBJ1-1; possible D gene TRBD1, 5 bases. This CDR3 comprises 14 residues. Germline CDR1 DFQATT, CDR2 SNEGSKA (reference sequence). V lost 3 bases, J lost 5 bases, and 16 bases lay in between. In DNA form, the CDR3 reads TGCAGTGCTAGTTCCGAGGGGCTATGGACTGAAGCTTTCTTT. This translates into CSASSEGLWTEAFF.